Listed below are T cell receptor beta chains from one sample, sequenced in a study of T cell repertoires and Cas9 in healthy adults. Libraries were prepared by immunoSEQ multiplex PCR; TCRdb keeps only in-frame clonotypes and omits some of them. The repertoire includes fewer than 25,000 clones, about 90% of them detected once, and less than 2% sits in the top ten. Sequencing input: CD4+ effector T cells (CD127+, CD25-, CD137-, CD154-) from PBMCs; culture status not recorded. The origin of the receptors is a human donor in good health. CDR3s include the opening cysteine and the closing phenylalanine or tryptophan. Each record gives: D gene, V gene, clone size, J gene, CDR3 protein, CDR3 DNA. D genes are given only for firm matches. Size values are once, few and many counts, or a class for expanded clones, and some rows have none.

d_call: NA; v_call: TRBV25-1; clone_size: NA; j_call: TRBJ2-1; cdr3_aa: CASSGNLQGRSYNEQFF; cdr3_nt: TGTGCCAGCAGTGGCAACCTACAGGGCCGCTCCTACAATGAGCAGTTCTTC
d_call: TRBD1; v_call: TRBV30; clone_size: once; j_call: TRBJ2-3; cdr3_aa: CAWGTGGDTDTQYF; cdr3_nt: TGTGCCTGGGGAACAGGGGGCGACACAGATACGCAGTATTTT
d_call: TRBD1; v_call: TRBV6-5; clone_size: few; j_call: TRBJ1-1; cdr3_aa: CASSYSTGGGGTEAFF; cdr3_nt: TGTGCCAGCAGTTACTCGACAGGGGGTGGGGGCACTGAAGCTTTCTTT
d_call: NA; v_call: TRBV30; clone_size: NA; j_call: TRBJ1-5; cdr3_aa: CAWSQGNQPQHF; cdr3_nt: TGTGCCTGGAGTCAGGGTAATCAGCCCCAGCATTTT
d_call: NA; v_call: TRBV7-9; clone_size: NA; j_call: TRBJ1-1; cdr3_aa: CASSSSRDGMNTEAFF; cdr3_nt: TGTGCCAGCAGCTCATCCAGGGACGGGATGAACACTGAAGCTTTCTTT
d_call: NA; v_call: TRBV18; clone_size: once; j_call: TRBJ2-6; cdr3_aa: CASSPPGGGSGANVLTF; cdr3_nt: TGTGCCAGCTCACCACCGGGGGGAGGCTCTGGGGCCAACGTCCTGACTTTC
d_call: NA; v_call: TRBV7-3; clone_size: once; j_call: TRBJ1-2; cdr3_aa: CASSLNSGYTF; cdr3_nt: TGTGCCAGCAGCTTAAACAGTGGCTACACCTTC
d_call: TRBD2; v_call: TRBV2; clone_size: NA; j_call: TRBJ2-1; cdr3_aa: CASRTLAGLFYNEQFF; cdr3_nt: TGTGCCAGCAGGACCTTAGCGGGATTATTCTACAATGAGCAGTTCTTC
d_call: TRBD1; v_call: TRBV19; clone_size: NA; j_call: TRBJ1-6; cdr3_aa: CASNDRGQYNSPLHF; cdr3_nt: TGTGCCAGTAATGACAGGGGGCAATATAATTCACCCCTCCACTTT
d_call: NA; v_call: TRBV6-1; clone_size: NA; j_call: TRBJ1-2; cdr3_aa: CASSEIGDTNYGYTF; cdr3_nt: TGTGCCAGCAGTGAAATCGGGGACACTAACTATGGCTACACCTTC
d_call: NA; v_call: TRBV23-1; clone_size: once; j_call: TRBJ1-3; cdr3_aa: CASSQRPGVGNTIYF; cdr3_nt: TGCGCCAGCAGTCAAAGGCCAGGGGTTGGAAACACCATATATTTT
d_call: TRBD1; v_call: TRBV7-2; clone_size: NA; j_call: TRBJ2-7; cdr3_aa: CASSLVSAGGGYEQYF; cdr3_nt: TGTGCCAGCAGCTTAGTATCGGCAGGGGGCGGCTACGAGCAGTACTTC
d_call: NA; v_call: TRBV2; clone_size: NA; j_call: TRBJ1-5; cdr3_aa: CASSEGPGPIQPQHF; cdr3_nt: TGTGCCAGCAGTGAAGGGCCAGGTCCCATCCAGCCCCAGCATTTT
d_call: TRBD1; v_call: TRBV5-1; clone_size: NA; j_call: TRBJ1-5; cdr3_aa: CASSPGGGGQPQHF; cdr3_nt: TGCGCCAGCAGCCCAGGGGGGGGTGGCCAGCCCCAGCATTTT